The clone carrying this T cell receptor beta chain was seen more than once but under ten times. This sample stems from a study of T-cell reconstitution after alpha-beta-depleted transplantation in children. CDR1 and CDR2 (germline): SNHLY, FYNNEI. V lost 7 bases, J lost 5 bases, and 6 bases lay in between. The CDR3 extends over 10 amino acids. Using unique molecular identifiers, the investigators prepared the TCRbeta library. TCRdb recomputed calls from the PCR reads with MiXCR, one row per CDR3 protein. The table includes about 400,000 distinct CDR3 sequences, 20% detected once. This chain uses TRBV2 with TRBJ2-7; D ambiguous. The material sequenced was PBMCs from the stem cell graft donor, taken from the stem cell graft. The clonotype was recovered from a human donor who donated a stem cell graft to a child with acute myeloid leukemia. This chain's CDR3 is CASKVHEQYF. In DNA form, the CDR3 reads TGTGCCAGCAAGGTCCACGAGCAGTACTTC.